The rows below give T cell receptor beta chains drawn from one sample of a study of control samples from healthy donors and cancer patients. Profiling relied on immunoSEQ multiplex PCR, and the TCRdb table lists in-frame clones only, not all of them. The table has over 150,000 clones, approximately 94% seen once. Sequenced sample: blood. The receptors stem from a woman under 30 in good health. Both conserved end residues are trimmed from each CDR3. The order of the fields is V gene, CDR3 protein.

v_call: TRBV11-2
cdr3_aa: ASSSGQGPYEQY

v_call: TRBV5-5
cdr3_aa: ASSLVQGFGGYT

v_call: TRBV3-1/TRBV3-2
cdr3_aa: ASSQDGLTNEKLF

v_call: TRBV3-1/TRBV3-2
cdr3_aa: ASSQATTSTDTQY

v_call: TRBV20-1
cdr3_aa: STPGNYGYT

v_call: TRBV19
cdr3_aa: ASSILEGSYNEQF

v_call: TRBV5-1
cdr3_aa: ASSLRGEAEAF

v_call: TRBV9
cdr3_aa: ASSVAGARDTQY

v_call: TRBV7-3
cdr3_aa: ASTRLDYSYNSPLH

v_call: TRBV19
cdr3_aa: ASSKVRLNTEAF

v_call: TRBV13
cdr3_aa: ASSLEVGTDQETQY

v_call: TRBV19
cdr3_aa: ASSVTPGRNYGYT

v_call: TRBV5-1
cdr3_aa: ASSGGLASTEETQY

v_call: TRBV24-1
cdr3_aa: ATSGAANYGYT

v_call: TRBV5-5
cdr3_aa: ASSRPGGPTYEQY

v_call: TRBV6-6
cdr3_aa: ASTLDRYNQPQH

v_call: TRBV7-2
cdr3_aa: ASSWGGVPPYEQY

v_call: TRBV27
cdr3_aa: ASRGLAGNEETQY

v_call: TRBV21-1
cdr3_aa: ASSKGIFSNQPQH

v_call: TRBV6-2/TRBV6-3
cdr3_aa: ASSPGGPTYNEQF

v_call: TRBV5-1
cdr3_aa: ASTLSRIGEQF

v_call: TRBV6-5
cdr3_aa: ASRRGGTTSYEQY

v_call: TRBV5-6
cdr3_aa: ASSLESGTGLIQY

v_call: TRBV6-2/TRBV6-3
cdr3_aa: ASSYSSSGYNEQF

v_call: TRBV5-1
cdr3_aa: ASSLAQVNTGELF

v_call: TRBV6-5
cdr3_aa: ASTLAGTIY

v_call: TRBV28
cdr3_aa: ASMTIQGASGYT

v_call: TRBV11-2
cdr3_aa: ASSLDPTGPYSYEQY

v_call: TRBV29-1
cdr3_aa: SAEGGDYGYT

v_call: TRBV6-6
cdr3_aa: ASSYEGNTIY

v_call: TRBV19
cdr3_aa: ASSMIGTSGKETQY

v_call: TRBV6-5
cdr3_aa: AMRRGSGDTQY

v_call: TRBV11-2
cdr3_aa: ASSSIGTGASGELF

v_call: TRBV11-2
cdr3_aa: ASSRYGGTIDEQY

v_call: TRBV28
cdr3_aa: AAHGNEKLF

v_call: TRBV13
cdr3_aa: ASSLSRRVRSYT

v_call: TRBV12-5
cdr3_aa: ASGLGLQGGFGALF

v_call: TRBV11-2
cdr3_aa: ASSPRKAVRTDEQY

v_call: TRBV7-2
cdr3_aa: ASSPGRQYEQY

v_call: TRBV5-1
cdr3_aa: ASRREGGAGTEAF

v_call: TRBV10-1
cdr3_aa: ASSLLAGYTDTQY

v_call: TRBV12-3/TRBV12-4
cdr3_aa: ASSLGGGTEAF

v_call: TRBV6-6
cdr3_aa: ASIPSGSYEQY